This TCR beta chain appears in the sequencing data of a study of control samples from healthy donors and cancer patients. The CDR3 runs 13 residues. V lost 6 bases, J lost 4 bases, and 13 bases lay in between. The table came from immunoSEQ multiplex PCR; TCRdb's copy has only in-frame clones and leaves some out. The sample lists some 220,000 clones; roughly 94% were seen once. This sequence joins TRBV23-1 and TRBJ2-7; perhaps TRBD2 as D (5 bases). TRBV23-1 carries the ORF label, with uncertain function. The receptor's source is a man aged 50 to 59 in good health. Sequencing was done on a sample of blood. For the CDR3, the DNA is TGCGCCAGCAGCCGCCCGGGGAAATACGAGCAGTACGTC. It yields the protein CASSRPGKYEQYV.